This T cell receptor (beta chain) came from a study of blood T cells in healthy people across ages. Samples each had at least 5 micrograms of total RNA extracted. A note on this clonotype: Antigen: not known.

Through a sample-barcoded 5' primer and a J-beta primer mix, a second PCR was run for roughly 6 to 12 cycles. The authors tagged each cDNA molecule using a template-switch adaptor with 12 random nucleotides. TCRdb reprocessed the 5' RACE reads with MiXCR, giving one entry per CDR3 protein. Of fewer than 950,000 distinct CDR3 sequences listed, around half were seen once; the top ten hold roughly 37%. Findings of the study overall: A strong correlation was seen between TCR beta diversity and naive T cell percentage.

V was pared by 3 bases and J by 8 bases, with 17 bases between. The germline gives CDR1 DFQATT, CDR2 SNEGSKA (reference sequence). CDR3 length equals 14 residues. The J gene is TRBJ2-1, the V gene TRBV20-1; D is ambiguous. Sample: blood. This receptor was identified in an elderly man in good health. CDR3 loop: CSASPDLKYDEQFF. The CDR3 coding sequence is TGCAGTGCTAGCCCGGACCTTAAATACGATGAGCAGTTCTTC.